This TCR beta chain is drawn from a study of regulatory T cells in long-lasting Graves disease. With iRepertoire HTBI primers and Arm-PCR of CDR3 regions, TCR beta libraries were built. TCRdb ran MiXCR on the multiplex PCR reads and lists one entry per CDR3 protein. The data contain 450,000 to 500,000 distinct CDR3 sequences, 15% to 20% of them singletons. Trimming removed 0 bases from V and 3 bases from J, with 11 bases in between. Germline CDR1 and CDR2: MNHGY and SVAAGI. There are 16 residues in the CDR3. This clonotype was seen more than once but under ten times. Indicated time point: newly diagnosed GD, antithyroid drugs for less than 3 months. Extracted RNA from PBMCs served as the source of the TCR library. Patients of an endocrinology department in Xi'an, China, were included. Separately, the same data were catalogued under a study of T cells in Graves' hyperthyroidism and ophthalmopathy.

The J gene is TRBJ1-4, the V gene TRBV6-9; D unresolved. The TCR sequence derives from a man aged 35 to 55 with Graves disease. This sample comprised peripheral blood mononuclear cells (PBMCs), obtained at new diagnosis, from a patient treated with antithyroid drugs. The DNA of the CDR3 is TGTGCCAGCAGTTATTCGCCCATTCCGGCTAATGAAAAACTGTTTTTT. It encodes CASSYSPIPANEKLFF.